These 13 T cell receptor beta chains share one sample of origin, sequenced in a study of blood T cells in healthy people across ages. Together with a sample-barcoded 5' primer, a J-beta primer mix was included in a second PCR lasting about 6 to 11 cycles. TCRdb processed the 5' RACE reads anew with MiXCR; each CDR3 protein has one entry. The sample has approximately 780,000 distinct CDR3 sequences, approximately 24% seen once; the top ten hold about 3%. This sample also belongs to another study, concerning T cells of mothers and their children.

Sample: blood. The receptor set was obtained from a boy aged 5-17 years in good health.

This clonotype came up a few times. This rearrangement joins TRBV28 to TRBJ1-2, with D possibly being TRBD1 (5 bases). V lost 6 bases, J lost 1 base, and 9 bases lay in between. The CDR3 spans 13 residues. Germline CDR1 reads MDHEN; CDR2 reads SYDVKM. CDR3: CASRIQGNYGYTF. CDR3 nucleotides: TGTGCCAGCAGAATTCAGGGTAACTATGGCTACACCTTC.

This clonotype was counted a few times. The CDR3 loop reads CASSSTEEINYGYTF. CDR3 coding DNA: TGTGCCAGCTCATCCACAGAGGAGATTAACTATGGCTACACCTTC. The chain links TRBV18 to TRBJ1-2; the D is unclear. CDR1 KGHSH and CDR2 LQKENI come from the germline V gene. V was clipped by 5 bases and J by 1 base, with 14 bases between them. The CDR3 loop spans 15 amino acids.

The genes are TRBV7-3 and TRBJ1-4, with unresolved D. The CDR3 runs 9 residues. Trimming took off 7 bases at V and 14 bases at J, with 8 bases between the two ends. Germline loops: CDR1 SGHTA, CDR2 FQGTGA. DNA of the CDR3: TGTGCCAGCACCATAATTCTGTTTTTT. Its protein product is CASTIILFF.

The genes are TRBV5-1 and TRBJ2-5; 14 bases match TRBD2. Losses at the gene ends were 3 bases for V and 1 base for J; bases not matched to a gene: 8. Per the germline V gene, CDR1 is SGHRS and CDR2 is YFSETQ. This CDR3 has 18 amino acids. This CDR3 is CASSSGLAGGPAQETQYF. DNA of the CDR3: TGCGCCAGCAGCTCAGGACTAGCGGGGGGCCCGGCCCAAGAGACCCAGTACTTC.

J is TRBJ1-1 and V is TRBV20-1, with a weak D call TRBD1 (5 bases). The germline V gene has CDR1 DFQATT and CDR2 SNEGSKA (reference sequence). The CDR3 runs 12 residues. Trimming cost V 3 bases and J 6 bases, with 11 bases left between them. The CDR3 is CSASRRDAEAFF. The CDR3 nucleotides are TGCAGTGCTAGCAGGCGGGACGCTGAAGCTTTCTTT.

CDR3: CASSAGTDSGGYQETQYF. The CDR3 DNA is TGCGCCAGCAGCGCCGGGACAGATAGCGGGGGGTACCAAGAGACCCAGTACTTC. This sequence joins TRBV5-1 and TRBJ2-5; the match to TRBD2 covers 10 bases. Germline CDR1 is SGHRS and CDR2 is YFSETQ. Trimming cost V 4 bases and J 0 bases; bases outside gene matches: 12. This CDR3 spans 18 amino acids.

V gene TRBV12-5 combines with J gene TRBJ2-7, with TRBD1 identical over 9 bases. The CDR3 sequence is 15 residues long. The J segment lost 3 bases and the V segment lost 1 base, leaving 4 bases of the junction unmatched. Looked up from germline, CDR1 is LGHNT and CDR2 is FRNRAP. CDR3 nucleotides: TGTGCTAGTGGTTTGGGACAGGGGGGAAACTACGAGCAGTACTTC. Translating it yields CASGLGQGGNYEQYF.

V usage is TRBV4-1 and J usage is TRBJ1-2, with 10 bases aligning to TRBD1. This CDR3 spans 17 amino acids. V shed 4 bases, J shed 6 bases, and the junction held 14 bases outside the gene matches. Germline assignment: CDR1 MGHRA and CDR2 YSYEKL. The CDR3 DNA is TGCGCCAGCAGCCTTCCGGGACAGGGGTGGGGGAGAGATGGCTACACCTTC. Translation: CASSLPGQGWGRDGYTF.

The CDR3 protein is CASSSRGQGDGYTF. CDR3 coding DNA: TGTGCCAGCAGCTCAAGAGGACAGGGGGACGGCTACACCTTC. V and J are TRBV7-4 and TRBJ1-2; the match to TRBD1 covers 10 bases. Germline V gene data show CDR1 as SGHVT and CDR2 as SQSDAQ. V shed 4 bases and J 8 bases; nucleotides not matched to a gene: 7. There are 14 residues in the CDR3.

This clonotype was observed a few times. CDR3 residues: CASSFYRTGALRNEQFF. For the CDR3, the DNA is TGTGCCAGCAGTTTCTATCGGACAGGCGCCCTACGGAATGAGCAGTTCTTC. The genes are TRBV27 and TRBJ2-5; TRBD1 matches at 7 bases. The J call may not be correct, given that the DNA end is closer to TRBJ2-1. Germline lookup yields CDR1 MNHEY and CDR2 SMNVEV (reference sequence). CDR3 length: 17 residues.

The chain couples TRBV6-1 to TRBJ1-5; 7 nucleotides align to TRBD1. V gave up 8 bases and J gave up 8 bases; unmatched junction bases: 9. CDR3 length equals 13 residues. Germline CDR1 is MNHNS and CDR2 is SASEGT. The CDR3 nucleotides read TGTGCCAGCCGCTGGGACAGTAAGGAGCCCCAGCATTTT. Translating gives CASRWDSKEPQHF.

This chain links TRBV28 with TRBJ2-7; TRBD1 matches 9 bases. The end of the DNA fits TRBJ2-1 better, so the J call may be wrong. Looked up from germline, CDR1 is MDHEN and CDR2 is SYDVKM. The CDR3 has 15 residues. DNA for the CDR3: TGTGCCAGCAGCCCGGACAGGGGAGTATTCAATGAGCAGTTCTTC. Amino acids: CASSPDRGVFNEQFF.

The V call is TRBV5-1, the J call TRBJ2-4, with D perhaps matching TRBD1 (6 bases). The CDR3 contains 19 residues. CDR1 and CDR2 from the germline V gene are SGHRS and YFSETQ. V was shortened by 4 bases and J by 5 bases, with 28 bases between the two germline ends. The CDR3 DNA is TGCGCCAGCAGCCAGTTACCGATATTTCAGGGGTTGGACGAAAACATTCAGTACTTC. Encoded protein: CASSQLPIFQGLDENIQYF.